The TCR beta chain described here comes from a study of blood T cell repertoires in COVID-19. Overall study context: From the United States, Italy and Spain came samples of acute and convalescent COVID-19.

Everyone who took part was roughly 18 to 100 years old, and they came from about 23 US areas. Resolution of symptoms, clearance, or two negative PCRs was present in recovered Cohort 3 donors. As processed by the authors: Amplified reference gene primers provided the basis for estimating nucleated cell counts. Produced via immunoSEQ multiplex PCR; TCRdb's table is partial and in-frame only. V, J and clone size are those of that table, while D and trimming were read from the DNA. The profile shows 160,000 or so clones, around 81% of them singletons. The CDR3 contains 13 residues. Germline CDR1 reads SGHNT; CDR2 reads YYREEE (reference sequence). Trimming took off 3 bases at V and 5 bases at J, with 8 bases between the two ends.

This TCR derives from a man in his forties who had recovered from COVID-19. The rearrangement joins TRBV5-4 to TRBJ1-4; no definite D call. Sequencing was performed on PBMCs or T cells enriched from blood (not recorded which). For the CDR3, the DNA is TGTGCCAGCAGCTCTCACTCAAATGAAAAACTGTTTTTT. Translating it yields CASSSHSNEKLFF.